A selection of T cell receptor beta chains follows, all from one sample in a study of identical twins. From the 5' RACE reads, TCRdb called clonotypes with MiXCR, one entry per CDR3 protein. The sample includes approximately 700,000 distinct CDR3 sequences, about 20% seen only once; the top ten take over 10%. This same sample was also taken into another study, of T cells expressing NK-cell markers.

Sample: PBMCs. The receptor source for this set is a woman under 30 in good health. CDR3s include the opening cysteine and the closing phenylalanine or tryptophan. Fields, in order: D gene, clone size, J gene, V gene, CDR3 protein, CDR3 DNA. The D gene is left open where the match is weak. Clone size is given for some rows only: seen once, a few or many times, or a class if the clone is expanded.

D gene: TRBD1
clone size: .
J gene: TRBJ2-7
V gene: TRBV27
CDR3 protein: CASSLWWDRGINEQYF
CDR3 DNA: TGTGCCAGCAGTTTATGGTGGGACAGGGGTATAAACGAGCAGTACTTC

D gene: .
clone size: .
J gene: TRBJ1-4
V gene: TRBV20-1
CDR3 protein: CSARDQGRGEKLFF
CDR3 DNA: TGCAGTGCTAGAGATCAGGGGAGAGGGGAAAAACTGTTTTTT

D gene: TRBD1
clone size: few
J gene: TRBJ1-2
V gene: TRBV5-1
CDR3 protein: CASSLGGGANYGYTF
CDR3 DNA: TGCGCCAGCAGCTTGGGAGGGGGCGCGAACTATGGCTACACCTTC

D gene: TRBD1
clone size: .
J gene: TRBJ2-7
V gene: TRBV12-3/TRBV12-4
CDR3 protein: CASSPRTGGYEQYF
CDR3 DNA: TGTGCCAGCAGTCCCAGGACAGGGGGCTACGAGCAGTACTTC

D gene: TRBD1
clone size: .
J gene: TRBJ2-6
V gene: TRBV6-2/TRBV6-3
CDR3 protein: CASGLGTGGYGANVLTF
CDR3 DNA: TGTGCCAGCGGTTTAGGGACAGGGGGCTATGGGGCCAACGTCCTGACTTTC

D gene: TRBD1
clone size: .
J gene: TRBJ1-1
V gene: TRBV15
CDR3 protein: CATSRGLTGGTEAFF
CDR3 DNA: TGTGCCACCAGCAGGGGGTTGACAGGGGGCACTGAAGCTTTCTTT

D gene: .
clone size: few
J gene: TRBJ2-1
V gene: TRBV12-3/TRBV12-4
CDR3 protein: CAIPIASSLAEQFF
CDR3 DNA: TGTGCCATCCCGATAGCCAGCAGTTTAGCGGAGCAGTTCTTC

D gene: TRBD2
clone size: few
J gene: TRBJ2-2
V gene: TRBV6-2/TRBV6-3
CDR3 protein: CASGTVAGNTGELFF
CDR3 DNA: TGTGCCAGCGGGACTGTAGCGGGAAACACCGGGGAGCTGTTTTTT

D gene: .
clone size: .
J gene: TRBJ1-3
V gene: TRBV5-1
CDR3 protein: CASSFTGTKNSGNTIYF
CDR3 DNA: TGCGCCAGCAGCTTTACCGGGACGAAGAACTCTGGAAACACCATATATTTT

D gene: .
clone size: few
J gene: TRBJ2-5
V gene: TRBV6-2/TRBV6-3
CDR3 protein: CASSGNSIQETQYF
CDR3 DNA: TGTGCCAGCAGTGGGAATTCTATCCAAGAGACCCAGTACTTC

D gene: TRBD2
clone size: .
J gene: TRBJ2-5
V gene: TRBV20-1
CDR3 protein: CSARLAGGYRETQYF
CDR3 DNA: TGCAGTGCTAGACTAGCGGGAGGTTATCGAGAGACCCAGTACTTC

D gene: .
clone size: few
J gene: TRBJ1-2
V gene: TRBV12-3/TRBV12-4
CDR3 protein: CASSLVSLGYGYTF
CDR3 DNA: TGTGCCAGCAGTTTAGTGAGCTTGGGCTATGGCTACACCTTC

D gene: .
clone size: many
J gene: TRBJ1-6
V gene: TRBV7-2
CDR3 protein: CASSFGTAHSPLHF
CDR3 DNA: TGTGCCAGCAGCTTCGGGACGGCCCATTCACCCCTCCACTTT

D gene: .
clone size: many
J gene: TRBJ2-1
V gene: TRBV7-2
CDR3 protein: CASSLAFEREQFF
CDR3 DNA: TGTGCCAGCAGCTTAGCCTTTGAGCGGGAGCAGTTCTTC

D gene: .
clone size: few
J gene: TRBJ2-2
V gene: TRBV6-1
CDR3 protein: CASSPEGFGGELFF
CDR3 DNA: TGTGCCAGCAGCCCCGAGGGATTCGGCGGGGAGCTGTTTTTT

D gene: TRBD2
clone size: .
J gene: TRBJ2-1
V gene: TRBV5-6
CDR3 protein: CASSLGLAGWYNEQFF
CDR3 DNA: TGTGCCAGCAGCTTGGGACTAGCGGGTTGGTACAATGAGCAGTTCTTC

D gene: .
clone size: .
J gene: TRBJ1-2
V gene: TRBV20-1
CDR3 protein: CSARDSGRAYGYTF
CDR3 DNA: TGCAGTGCTAGAGATTCGGGCAGGGCATATGGCTACACCTTC

D gene: .
clone size: .
J gene: TRBJ2-7
V gene: TRBV6-1
CDR3 protein: CASRKVIDSTYEQYF
CDR3 DNA: TGTGCCAGCAGGAAGGTGATTGACAGCACCTACGAGCAGTACTTC

D gene: .
clone size: .
J gene: TRBJ1-5
V gene: TRBV3-1
CDR3 protein: CASSHYGSNQPQHF
CDR3 DNA: TGTGCCAGCAGCCATTACGGTTCCAATCAGCCCCAGCATTTT

D gene: .
clone size: few
J gene: TRBJ1-4
V gene: TRBV12-3/TRBV12-4
CDR3 protein: CASSFDTTHEKLFF
CDR3 DNA: TGTGCCAGCAGCTTCGACACTACCCATGAAAAACTGTTTTTT

D gene: .
clone size: .
J gene: TRBJ2-4
V gene: TRBV6-1
CDR3 protein: CASSERFRAKNIQYF
CDR3 DNA: TGTGCCAGCAGTGAAAGGTTTAGAGCCAAAAACATTCAGTACTTC

D gene: .
clone size: .
J gene: TRBJ2-5
V gene: TRBV7-2
CDR3 protein: CASSQLPVGQVETQYF
CDR3 DNA: TGTGCCAGCAGCCAATTGCCTGTGGGTCAAGTGGAGACCCAGTACTTC

D gene: TRBD2
clone size: few
J gene: TRBJ2-7
V gene: TRBV18
CDR3 protein: CASSQGLAGDSSYEQYF
CDR3 DNA: TGTGCCAGCTCACAGGGACTAGCGGGGGATAGCTCCTACGAGCAGTACTTC

D gene: .
clone size: .
J gene: TRBJ2-1
V gene: TRBV9
CDR3 protein: CASSVEGDSLNEQFF
CDR3 DNA: TGTGCCAGCAGCGTAGAGGGAGACAGTCTAAATGAGCAGTTCTTC

D gene: .
clone size: .
J gene: TRBJ2-5
V gene: TRBV6-1
CDR3 protein: CASSGFPLRETQYF
CDR3 DNA: TGTGCCAGCAGTGGCTTTCCCCTTCGGGAGACCCAGTACTTC

D gene: TRBD2
clone size: few
J gene: TRBJ2-1
V gene: TRBV10-3
CDR3 protein: CAIAGGSRDNEQFF
CDR3 DNA: TGTGCCATCGCCGGCGGGAGTCGCGACAATGAGCAGTTCTTC

D gene: TRBD2
clone size: .
J gene: TRBJ2-1
V gene: TRBV12-3/TRBV12-4
CDR3 protein: CASSFYLAETNPQFF
CDR3 DNA: TGTGCCAGCAGTTTTTACCTAGCGGAGACAAACCCACAGTTCTTC

D gene: TRBD2
clone size: .
J gene: TRBJ2-5
V gene: TRBV18
CDR3 protein: CASSPGLAGGETQYF
CDR3 DNA: TGTGCCAGCTCACCGGGACTAGCGGGGGGAGAGACCCAGTACTTC

D gene: .
clone size: .
J gene: TRBJ2-1
V gene: TRBV27
CDR3 protein: CASSLWETSSEQFF
CDR3 DNA: TGTGCCAGCAGTTTATGGGAGACTAGTTCAGAACAGTTCTTC

D gene: .
clone size: few
J gene: TRBJ2-1
V gene: TRBV7-9
CDR3 protein: CASSELTYNEQFF
CDR3 DNA: TGTGCCAGCAGCGAGCTGACGTACAATGAGCAGTTCTTC

D gene: TRBD1
clone size: .
J gene: TRBJ2-2
V gene: TRBV6-2/TRBV6-3
CDR3 protein: CATRDRRSTGELFF
CDR3 DNA: TGTGCCACCCGGGACAGGCGGAGCACCGGGGAGCTGTTTTTT

D gene: TRBD2
clone size: few
J gene: TRBJ2-1
V gene: TRBV20-1
CDR3 protein: CSARGIGTSGARSYNEQFF
CDR3 DNA: TGCAGTGCTAGAGGCATTGGGACTAGCGGGGCCCGCTCCTACAATGAGCAGTTCTTC

D gene: TRBD2
clone size: .
J gene: TRBJ2-6
V gene: TRBV7-9
CDR3 protein: CASSNTLAGDGANVLTF
CDR3 DNA: TGTGCCAGCAGCAACACACTAGCGGGAGATGGGGCCAACGTCCTGACTTTC

D gene: .
clone size: .
J gene: TRBJ2-3
V gene: TRBV9
CDR3 protein: CASSARGAATADTQYF
CDR3 DNA: TGTGCCAGCAGCGCCCGTGGGGCAGCGACGGCAGATACGCAGTATTTT

D gene: .
clone size: many
J gene: TRBJ2-7
V gene: TRBV29-1
CDR3 protein: CSVALSSYEQYF
CDR3 DNA: TGCAGCGTTGCTCTAAGCTCCTACGAGCAGTACTTC

D gene: .
clone size: .
J gene: TRBJ2-3
V gene: TRBV5-1
CDR3 protein: CASSWGLPSTDTQYF
CDR3 DNA: TGCGCCAGCAGTTGGGGACTTCCTAGCACAGATACGCAGTATTTT

D gene: TRBD2
clone size: .
J gene: TRBJ2-1
V gene: TRBV20-1
CDR3 protein: CSPTKREAYNEQFF
CDR3 DNA: TGCAGTCCTACTAAGCGGGAGGCTTACAATGAGCAGTTCTTC

D gene: .
clone size: few
J gene: TRBJ2-3
V gene: TRBV29-1
CDR3 protein: CSVEMREHFSTDTQYF
CDR3 DNA: TGCAGCGTTGAAATGAGAGAACATTTTAGCACAGATACGCAGTATTTT

D gene: TRBD1
clone size: .
J gene: TRBJ2-2
V gene: TRBV12-3/TRBV12-4
CDR3 protein: CASSLVGTGTGELFF
CDR3 DNA: TGTGCCAGCAGTTTAGTCGGGACAGGAACCGGGGAGCTGTTTTTT

D gene: TRBD2
clone size: few
J gene: TRBJ2-5
V gene: TRBV7-2
CDR3 protein: CASSLYGGGQETQYF
CDR3 DNA: TGTGCCAGCAGCTTATATGGGGGGGGCCAAGAGACCCAGTACTTC